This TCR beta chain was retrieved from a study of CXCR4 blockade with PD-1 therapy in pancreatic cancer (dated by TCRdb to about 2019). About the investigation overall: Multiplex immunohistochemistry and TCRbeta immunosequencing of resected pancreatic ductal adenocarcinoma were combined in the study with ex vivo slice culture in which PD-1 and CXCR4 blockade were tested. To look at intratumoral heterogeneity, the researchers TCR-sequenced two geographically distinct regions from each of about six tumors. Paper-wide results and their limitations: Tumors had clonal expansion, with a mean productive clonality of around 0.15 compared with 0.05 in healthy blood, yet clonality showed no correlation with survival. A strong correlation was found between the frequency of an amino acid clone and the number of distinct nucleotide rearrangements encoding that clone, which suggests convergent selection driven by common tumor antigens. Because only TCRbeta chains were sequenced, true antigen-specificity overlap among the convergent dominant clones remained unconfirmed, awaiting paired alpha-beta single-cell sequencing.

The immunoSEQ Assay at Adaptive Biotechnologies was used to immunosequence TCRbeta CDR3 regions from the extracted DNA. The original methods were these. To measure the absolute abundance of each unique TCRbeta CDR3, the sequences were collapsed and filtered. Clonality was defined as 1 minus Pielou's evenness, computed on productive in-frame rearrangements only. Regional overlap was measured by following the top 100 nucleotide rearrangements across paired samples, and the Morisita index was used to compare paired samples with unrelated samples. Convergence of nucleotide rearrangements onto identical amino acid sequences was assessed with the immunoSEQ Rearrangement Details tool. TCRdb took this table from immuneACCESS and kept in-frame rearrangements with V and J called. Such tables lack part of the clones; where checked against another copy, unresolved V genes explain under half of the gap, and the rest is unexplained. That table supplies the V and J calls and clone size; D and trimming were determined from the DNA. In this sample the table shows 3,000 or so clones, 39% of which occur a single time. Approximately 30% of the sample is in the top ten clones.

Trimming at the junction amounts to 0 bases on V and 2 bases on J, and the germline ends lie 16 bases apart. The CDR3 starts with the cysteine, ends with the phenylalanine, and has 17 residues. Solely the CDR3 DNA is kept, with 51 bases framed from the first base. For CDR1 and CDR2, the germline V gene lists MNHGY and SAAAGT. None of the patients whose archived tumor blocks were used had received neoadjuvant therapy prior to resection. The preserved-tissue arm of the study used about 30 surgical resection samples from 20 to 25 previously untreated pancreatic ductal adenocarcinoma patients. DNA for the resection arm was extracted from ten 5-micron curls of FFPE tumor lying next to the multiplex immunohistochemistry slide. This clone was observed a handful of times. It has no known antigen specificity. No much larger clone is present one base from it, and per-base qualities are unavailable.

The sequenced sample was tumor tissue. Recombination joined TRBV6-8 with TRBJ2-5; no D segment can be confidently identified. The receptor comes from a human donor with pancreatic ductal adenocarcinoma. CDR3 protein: CASSYSWGSKVQETQYF. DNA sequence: TGTGCCAGCAGTTACTCTTGGGGTAGCAAGGTTCAAGAGACCCAGTACTTC.